This T cell receptor beta chain was captured by sequencing in a study of T cell repertoires in cytomegalovirus infection. Overall study context: HLA-B-restricted CMV epitopes that are well studied, plus recently identified HLA-C-restricted ones, were used by the study. Public TCR beta signatures provided an indication of both CMV infection and a matching HLA type.

The V gene's germline CDR1 is LNHNV and CDR2 YYDKDF (reference sequence). Trimming pared 0 bases from V and 4 bases from J, leaving 0 bases between. CDR3 size: 11 residues. This clonotype was seen only a few times. Antigen specificity is unknown. Study-level results: Accumulated public TCR beta family frequency recognized individuals carrying CMV together with the relevant HLA. Predominance within the ex vivo response was attributable to HLA-C-restricted CMV-specific TCR beta clonotypes.

A single record per CDR3 protein comes from TCRdb applying MiXCR to the reads. Among around 430,000 distinct CDR3 sequences, approximately 42% were seen once, and the ten largest hold around 44%. This chain joins TRBV15 and TRBJ1-1, with D uncertain. The sequence was collected from a human donor in good health (CMV status not recorded). Some clones in this sample may be carry-over from other donors' samples. The source material was cultured PBMCs, sampled from culture after CMV antigen stimulation. CDR3 bases: TGTGCCACCAGCAGAGACACTGAAGCTTTCTTT. Protein sequence: CATSRDTEAFF.